The 26 T cell receptor beta chains below were found in one sample sequenced in a study of blood T cell repertoires in COVID-19. Repertoires were generated with immunoSEQ multiplex PCR, while TCRdb's copy carries only in-frame clones and drops some. The sample contains some 65,000 clones, 80% to 95% of which appear only once. What was sequenced was peripheral blood. The source is a middle-aged man with COVID-19, enrolled during active disease.

This clone appeared a single time. This rearrangement joins TRBV5-5 to TRBJ2-5, with TRBD2 as a possible D gene (7 bases). The germline V gene encodes CDR1 SGHKS and CDR2 YYEKEE (reference sequence). Trimming took off 1 base at V and 2 bases at J, with 21 bases between the two ends. The CDR3 loop spans 18 amino acids. The CDR3, as DNA: TGTGCCAGCAGCTTGCGATCCGTGGGAGGGGGGCGTCAAGAGACCCAGTACTTC. Translation gives CASSLRSVGGGRQETQYF.

The rearrangement links TRBV19 to TRBJ1-4, with D uncertain. V was shortened by 6 bases and J by 7 bases, with 15 bases between the two germline ends. The CDR3 has 14 residues. Germline V gives CDR1 LNHDA, CDR2 SQIVND (reference sequence). CDR3 bases: TGTGCCAGTAGCCCGAGTCGTTATAGTGAAAAACTGTTTTTT. It specifies CASSPSRYSEKLFF.

The V and J genes are TRBV11-2 and TRBJ1-2; D is possibly TRBD1 (5 bases). The length of the CDR3 is 14 residues. The ends were cut back, 2 bases at V and 3 bases at J, with 10 bases in the middle. The germline V gene has CDR1 SGHAT and CDR2 FQNNGV. The CDR3 here is CASSLKGQDYGYTF. DNA of the CDR3: TGTGCCAGCAGCTTAAAGGGGCAGGACTATGGCTACACCTTC.

This chain links TRBV19 with TRBJ1-3; 9 bases are shared with TRBD1. There are 15 residues in the CDR3. V trimming: 1 base; J trimming: 8 bases; junction bases outside the gene matches: 6. The V gene's germline CDR1 is LNHDA and CDR2 SQIVND (reference sequence). The CDR3 region has the DNA TGTGCCAGTAGTATAGGCGACAGGGGGGCAGACACCATATATTTT. It is translated as CASSIGDRGADTIYF.

The chain joins TRBV24-1 to TRBJ2-3, with 7 bases fitting TRBD1. Unmatched junction bases numbered 10, after V lost 3 bases and J lost 8 bases. Germline values: CDR1 KGHDR, CDR2 SFDVKD. This CDR3 region has 15 residues. The CDR3 protein is CATSDPTGEGGTQYF. Written as DNA, the CDR3 is TGTGCCACCAGTGATCCAACAGGGGAAGGAGGTACGCAGTATTTT.

This clone has more than one count but fewer than ten. This rearrangement joins TRBV4-2 to TRBJ1-3; D uncertain. V was shortened by 8 bases and J by 0 bases, with 17 bases between the two germline ends. Per the germline V gene, CDR1 is LGHNA and CDR2 is YNFKEQ. This CDR3 region has 16 residues. CDR3 loop: CASRSGEWSSGNTIYF. The CDR3 nucleotides read TGTGCCAGCCGGTCCGGAGAGTGGAGCTCTGGAAACACCATATATTTT.

The chain couples TRBV5-1 to TRBJ1-1, with TRBD1 matching over 10 bases. Germline CDR1 reads SGHRS; CDR2 reads YFSETQ. V trimming: 6 bases; J trimming: 5 bases; junction bases outside the gene matches: 10. There are 15 residues in the CDR3. The CDR3: CASTLAGTGETEAFF. DNA for the CDR3: TGCGCCAGCACCCTGGCCGGGACAGGGGAAACTGAAGCTTTCTTT. Using reference TRBV5-1 and TRBJ1-1 for the parts outside the CDR3, the full variable domain is KAGVTQTPRYLIKTRGQQVTLSCSPISGHRSVSWYQQTPGQGLQFLFEYFSETQRNKGNFPGRFSGRQFSNSRSEMNVSTLELGDSALYLCASTLAGTGETEAFFGQGTRLTVV.

The chain combines TRBV28 with TRBJ1-5, with 7 bases aligning to TRBD1. The CDR3 loop spans 16 amino acids. From germline, CDR1 is MDHEN and CDR2 SYDVKM. V was pared by 5 bases and J by 5 bases, with 12 bases of the junction left unmatched. As DNA, the CDR3 is TGTGCCAGCAGTCCCCGTATGAGGGGGCCTGATCAGCCCCAGCATTTT. This translates into CASSPRMRGPDQPQHF.

This rearrangement joins TRBV7-9 to TRBJ2-1; D may be TRBD2 (6 bases). The germline V gene encodes CDR1 SEHNR and CDR2 FQNEAQ (reference sequence). Trimming cost V 1 base and J 0 bases, with 13 bases left between them. CDR3 size: 17 residues. The CDR3 here is CASSLGGDGSSYNEQFF. DNA for the CDR3: TGTGCCAGCAGCTTAGGGGGGGACGGAAGCTCCTACAATGAGCAGTTCTTC.

This clone was detected only once. V is TRBV7-9 and J is TRBJ1-2; D unresolved. The CDR3 has 12 residues. From germline, CDR1 is SEHNR and CDR2 FQNEAQ (reference sequence). The V end was cut by 0 bases, the J end by 7 bases, with 6 bases between. CDR3: CASSLAGSGYTF. CDR3 coding DNA: TGTGCCAGCAGCTTAGCAGGGAGTGGCTACACCTTC. Full variable domain (remainder filled in from reference TRBV7-9 and TRBJ1-2): DTGVSQNPRHKITKRGQNVTFRCDPISEHNRLYWYRQTLGQGPEFLTYFQNEAQLEKSRLLSDRFSAERPKGSFSTLEIQRTEQGDSAMYLCASSLAGSGYTFGSGTRLTVV.

V is TRBV27 and J is TRBJ1-6, with 7 bases that match TRBD1. The CDR3 loop spans 16 amino acids. V lost 4 bases, J lost 9 bases, and 12 bases stayed unmatched. The germline V gene encodes CDR1 MNHEY and CDR2 SMNVEV (reference sequence). The CDR3 region is CASSSELKGGGSPLHF. The CDR3 bases are TGTGCCAGCAGTTCCGAGCTTAAAGGGGGCGGTTCACCCCTCCACTTT.

The chain couples TRBV6-5 to TRBJ2-5; 7 bases line up with TRBD1. V gave up 7 bases and J gave up 6 bases; unmatched junction bases: 14. Germline loops: CDR1 MNHEY, CDR2 SVGAGI. The CDR3 loop spans 15 amino acids. Written as DNA, the CDR3 is TGTGCCAGCACCCGTAGCCCTGACAGGGCCAAGACCCAGTACTTC. Residues: CASTRSPDRAKTQYF.

The chain links TRBV6-5 to TRBJ1-5, with D perhaps matching TRBD1 (6 bases). CDR1 and CDR2 (germline): MNHEY, SVGAGI. V dropped 7 bases and J dropped 5 bases, with 9 bases sitting between them. The CDR3 runs to 12 residues. The CDR3 region has the DNA TGTGCCAGCACCAGGGGAGATCAGCCCCAGCATTTT. Amino acids: CASTRGDQPQHF.

This clone was counted a few times. V and J are TRBV28 and TRBJ1-1; 10 bases are a match to TRBD1. The CDR3 spans 17 residues. Germline CDR1 reads MDHEN; CDR2 reads SYDVKM. V gave up 2 bases and J gave up 3 bases; unmatched junction bases: 9. The CDR3 nucleotides are TGTGCCAGCAGTTTAATCCTAGCCGGGACAGGGGACACTGAAGCTTTCTTT. Its protein product is CASSLILAGTGDTEAFF. Full variable domain (rest looked up from reference TRBV28 and TRBJ1-1): DVKVTQSSRYLVKRTGEKVFLECVQDMDHENMFWYRQDPGLGLRLIYFSYDVKMKEKGDIPEGYSVSREKKERFSLILESASTNQTSMYLCASSLILAGTGDTEAFFGQGTRLTVV.

V gene TRBV5-1 combines with J gene TRBJ1-1, with D tentatively TRBD1 (5 bases). The V gene's germline CDR1 is SGHRS and CDR2 YFSETQ. With 4 bases removed from V and 0 bases from J, the gap between germline ends came to 10 bases. The CDR3 length is 14 residues. The CDR3 reads CASSADTVNTEAFF. The CDR3, as DNA: TGCGCCAGCAGCGCGGACACGGTGAACACTGAAGCTTTCTTT.

The chain uses TRBV4-2 and TRBJ2-6, with D possibly being TRBD2 (6 bases). Germline V gene data show CDR1 as LGHNA and CDR2 as YNFKEQ. V was shortened by 0 bases and J by 2 bases, with 8 bases between the two germline ends. CDR3 length: 16 amino acids. The CDR3 DNA follows: TGTGCCAGCAGCCAAGACGGAGGGACTGGGGCCAACGTCCTGACTTTC. Its translation: CASSQDGGTGANVLTF.

V and J are TRBV5-8 and TRBJ1-2; a weak D match, TRBD1 (5 bases). V was pared by 4 bases and J by 4 bases, with 17 bases between. The CDR3 is 15 amino acids. CDR1 and CDR2 (germline): SGHTS, YDEGEE. CDR3 protein: CASSPGVTAGYGYTF. The CDR3 DNA is TGTGCCAGCAGCCCGGGGGTGACAGCCGGCTATGGCTACACCTTC. The whole variable domain, remainder taken from reference TRBV5-8 and TRBJ1-2, is EAGVTQSPTHLIKTRGQQATLRCSPISGHTSVYWYQQALGLGLQFLLWYDEGEERNRGNFPPRFSGRQFPNYSSELNVNALELEDSALYLCASSPGVTAGYGYTFGSGTRLTVV.

CDR3 residues: CASSQARLAGPLWTGELFF. The CDR3 nucleotides are TGCGCCAGCAGTCAGGCCCGACTAGCGGGACCTCTTTGGACCGGGGAGCTGTTTTTT. This rearrangement joins TRBV23-1 to TRBJ2-2, with TRBD2 identical over 11 bases. TRBV23-1 is designated an ORF whose function remains uncertain. The CDR3 runs to 19 residues. V trimming: 3 bases; J trimming: 5 bases; junction bases outside the gene matches: 14.

This sequence joins TRBV12-3 or TRBV12-4 and TRBJ2-3; D gene unclear. V lost 3 bases and J 2 bases, leaving 6 bases between the germline ends. The CDR3 totals 13 residues. The CDR3 loop reads CASSLRHTDTQYF. The CDR3 DNA follows: TGTGCCAGCAGTTTGCGACACACAGATACGCAGTATTTT.

The V call is TRBV5-1, the J call TRBJ2-1; 8 bases map to TRBD2. The CDR3 has 15 residues. V was clipped by 2 bases and J by 5 bases; unmatched bases: 6. The germline CDR1 and CDR2 sequences are SGHRS and YFSETQ. The CDR3: CASSFSGIVNNEQFF. Written as DNA, the CDR3 is TGCGCCAGCAGCTTTAGCGGGATAGTTAACAATGAGCAGTTCTTC.

This clone was observed once. The rearrangement links TRBV3-1 (or the pseudogene TRBV3-2) to TRBJ2-3, with D perhaps matching TRBD2 (6 bases). Germline assignment: CDR1 LGHDT and CDR2 YNNKEL (reference sequence). The CDR3 covers 14 residues. V was clipped by 2 bases and J by 11 bases, with 17 bases between them. Here the CDR3 DNA reads TGTGCCAGCAGCCAATCATTAGCGGTGAGGAGGCAGTATTTT. It is translated as CASSQSLAVRRQYF.

V usage is TRBV2 and J usage is TRBJ1-5; D gene ambiguous. CDR1 is SNHLY and CDR2 is FYNNEI in the germline V gene. Trimming took 3 bases from V and 0 from J, leaving 6 bases between them. The CDR3 totals 14 residues. The CDR3 region has the DNA TGTGCCAGCAGTGATGCCTATAGCAATCAGCCCCAGCATTTT. Translating gives CASSDAYSNQPQHF.

The genes are TRBV7-8 and TRBJ2-2; 9 bases map to TRBD1. V shed 5 bases, J shed 0 bases, and the junction held 13 bases outside the gene matches. This CDR3 region has 19 residues. Germline loops: CDR1 SGHVS, CDR2 FQNEAQ. The CDR3 protein is CASSPVPGQGGANTGELFF. In DNA form, the CDR3 reads TGTGCCAGCAGCCCCGTCCCGGGACAGGGAGGGGCGAACACCGGGGAGCTGTTTTTT. The full variable domain, completed using reference TRBV7-8 and TRBJ2-2, is GAGVSQSPRYKVAKRGQDVALRCDPISGHVSLFWYQQALGQGPEFLTYFQNEAQLDKSGLPSDRFFAERPEGSVSTLKIQRTQQEDSAVYLCASSPVPGQGGANTGELFFGEGSRLTVL.

This chain joins TRBV19 and TRBJ2-1; 10 bases line up with TRBD2. The germline V gene has CDR1 LNHDA and CDR2 SQIVND (reference sequence). The CDR3 sequence is 17 residues long. V was pared by 7 bases and J by 6 bases, with 15 bases of the junction left unmatched. CDR3: CASTSRRGLAGVNEQFF. The CDR3, as DNA: TGTGCCAGTACGTCACGAAGGGGTCTAGCGGGAGTCAATGAGCAGTTCTTC.

This chain joins TRBV9 and TRBJ2-2; D possibly corresponds to TRBD1 (5 bases). The CDR3 is 14 residues long. The V gene's germline CDR1 is SGDLS and CDR2 YYNGEE. With 3 bases removed from V and 1 base from J, the gap between germline ends came to 7 bases. The CDR3 here is CASSGRGNTGELFF. CDR3 nucleotides: TGTGCCAGCAGCGGAAGGGGGAACACCGGGGAGCTGTTTTTT. Together with reference TRBV9 and TRBJ2-2, the CDR3 gives the full variable domain: DSGVTQTPKHLITATGQRVTLRCSPRSGDLSVYWYQQSLDQGLQFLIQYYNGEERAKGNILERFSAQQFPDLHSELNLSSLELGDSALYFCASSGRGNTGELFFGEGSRLTVL.

The rearrangement joins TRBV19 to TRBJ2-2; a possible D gene is TRBD2 (6 bases). Germline V lookup: CDR1 LNHDA, CDR2 SQIVND (reference sequence). CDR3 length: 18 residues. The germline V and J ends were trimmed by 6 bases and 7 bases, with 27 bases remaining between them. In DNA form, the CDR3 reads TGTGCCAGTAGGGATGCTGGACTGGCGGGACCCCTCGGCGGGGAGCTGTTTTTT. The encoded protein is CASRDAGLAGPLGGELFF.